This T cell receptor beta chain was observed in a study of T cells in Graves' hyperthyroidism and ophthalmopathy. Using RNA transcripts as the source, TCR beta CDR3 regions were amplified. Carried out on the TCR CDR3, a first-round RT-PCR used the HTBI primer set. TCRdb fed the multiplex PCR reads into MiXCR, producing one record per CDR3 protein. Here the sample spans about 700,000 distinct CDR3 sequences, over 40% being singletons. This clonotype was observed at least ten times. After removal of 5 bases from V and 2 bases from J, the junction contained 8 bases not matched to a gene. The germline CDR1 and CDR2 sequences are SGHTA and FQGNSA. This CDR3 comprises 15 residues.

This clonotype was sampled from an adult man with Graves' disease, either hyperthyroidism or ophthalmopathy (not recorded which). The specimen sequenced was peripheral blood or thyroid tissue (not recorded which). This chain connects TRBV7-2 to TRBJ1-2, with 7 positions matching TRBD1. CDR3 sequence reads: CASSPTQTGNYGYTF. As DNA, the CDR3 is TGTGCCAGCAGCCCTACCCAGACAGGGAACTATGGCTACACCTTC.